The sample holds a few counts of the clone carrying this T cell receptor (beta chain). The target antigen is unknown. The data stem from a study of cytomegalovirus exposure and HLA in healthy donors. Study-wide findings and caveats: Most CMV-associated TCR beta chains appeared HLA-restricted in a later analysis. Several of the most significant clusters appeared linked to common viral pathogens, based on a later analysis.

V gave up 10 bases and J gave up 0 bases; unmatched junction bases: 6. Germline V gene sequence: CDR1 MDHEN, CDR2 SYDVKM. This CDR3 has 13 residues. PCR employed 60 Vbeta and 13 Jbeta primers. Repertoires were generated with immunoSEQ multiplex PCR, while TCRdb's copy carries only in-frame clones and drops some. The table records fewer than 200,000 clones, 70% to 90% of them present only once. The chain recombines TRBV28 with TRBJ2-7; 7 bases agree with TRBD1. The clonotype was recovered from a woman in her twenties or thirties in good health and CMV-seronegative. The sample taken for sequencing was PBMCs. The CDR3 protein is CATTQGSSYEQYF. The CDR3 DNA is TGTGCCACCACACAGGGGAGCTCCTACGAGCAGTACTTC. The full variable domain, in which reference TRBV28 and TRBJ2-7 provide the parts outside the CDR3, is DVKVTQSSRYLVKRTGEKVFLECVQDMDHENMFWYRQDPGLGLRLIYFSYDVKMKEKGDIPEGYSVSREKKERFSLILESASTNQTSMYLCATTQGSSYEQYFGPGTRLTVT.